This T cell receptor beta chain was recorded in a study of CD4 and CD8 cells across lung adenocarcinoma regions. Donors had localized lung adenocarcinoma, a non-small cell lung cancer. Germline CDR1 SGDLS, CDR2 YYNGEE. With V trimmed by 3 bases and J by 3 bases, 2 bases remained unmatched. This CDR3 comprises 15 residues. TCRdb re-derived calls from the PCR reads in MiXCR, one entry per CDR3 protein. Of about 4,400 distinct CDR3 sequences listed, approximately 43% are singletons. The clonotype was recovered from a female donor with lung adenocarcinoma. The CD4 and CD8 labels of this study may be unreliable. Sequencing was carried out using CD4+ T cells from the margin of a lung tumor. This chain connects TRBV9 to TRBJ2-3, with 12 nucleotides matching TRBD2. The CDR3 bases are TGTGCCAGCAGCGCGACTAGCGGGGGAACAGATACGCAGTATTTT. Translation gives CASSATSGGTDTQYF.